The subject of this entry is one T cell receptor (beta chain). Its antigen is unidentified. Read sequence stops 3 residues before the CDR3 end, and the germline J gene provides the missing end. The sample holds other DNA sequences that translate to the same CDR3. This table comes from immunoSEQ multiplex PCR, and its TCRdb copy is limited to in-frame clones, with some not included. The specimen's table records 28,000 or so clones. The entry originates in a study of T cells in women clearing cervical HPV infection. Overall study: Cases: HPV16-related CIN3 or worse on histology, a couple of invasive cancers. Controls gave blood once infection was undetectable; cases at lesion identification. General study results and limits: Unknown T-cell numbers per sample may underlie the richness differences. TRBV6-7 relative abundance averaged roughly 0.099% in cases and under 0.2% in controls.

With V trimmed by 3 bases and J by 3 bases, 5 bases remained unmatched. CDR3 length: 15 amino acids. Germline V gene data show CDR1 as KGHSH and CDR2 as LQKENI. The sequencing input was blood buffy coat. The sequence was collected from a woman aged 18-70 years with a cervical HPV16 infection that either progressed to CIN3+ or cleared (not recorded which). This chain connects TRBV18 to TRBJ1-3; 7 bases fit TRBD1. The CDR3 loop reads CASSPVGDSGNTIYF. The covered CDR3 bases are TGTGCCAGCTCACCCGTAGGGGACAGTGGAAACACC.